These 9 T cell receptor beta chains share one sample of origin, sequenced in a study of CD8+ T cells in alopecia areata. TCR sequencing used cDNA made by reverse transcription of extracted RNA. Sequenced by immunoSEQ multiplex PCR; TCRdb stores in-frame clones only, minus some. Of 150,000 to 200,000 clones listed, approximately 59% are singletons. Source: CD4+ T cells sorted from blood, taken at week 0. The source of these receptors is a human donor with alopecia areata.

This chain joins TRBV7-6 and TRBJ2-1; 8 bases agree with TRBD2. The CDR3 loop spans 15 amino acids. Trimming took 5 bases from V and 9 from J; bases not matched to a gene: 12. Germline V CDR1 and CDR2: SGHVS, FNYEAQ. The CDR3 nucleotides are TGTGCCAGCAGCGGTATCGGGGGGGCTGGGGCTGAGCAGTTCTTC. Amino acid sequence: CASSGIGGAGAEQFF.

The rearrangement links TRBV7-9 to TRBJ1-1; 8 bases map to TRBD1. Per the germline V gene, CDR1 is SEHNR and CDR2 is FQNEAQ (reference sequence). This CDR3 region has 12 residues. The V segment lost 5 bases and the J segment 8 bases; nucleotides outside the gene matches: 4. The CDR3: CASSRQGPEAFF. The CDR3 bases are TGTGCCAGCAGCCGACAGGGGCCCGAAGCTTTCTTT.

This chain uses TRBV4-1 with TRBJ1-5; D not resolved. From germline, CDR1 is MGHRA and CDR2 YSYEKL. V was cut by 2 bases and J by 0 bases, with 11 bases left in between. The CDR3 runs 16 residues. The CDR3, as DNA: TGCGCCAGCAGCCAATCTGCCGGCTTTAGCAATCAGCCCCAGCATTTT. Protein sequence: CASSQSAGFSNQPQHF.

This clone was seen once. The chain carries TRBV6-1 and TRBJ2-7; 10 bases map to TRBD1. The germline CDR1 and CDR2 sequences are MNHNS and SASEGT. CDR3 length: 15 residues. The V segment lost 6 bases and the J segment 3 bases; nucleotides outside the gene matches: 8. CDR3 sequence reads: CASSTPGQGYYEQYF. The CDR3 DNA follows: TGTGCCAGCAGCACCCCGGGACAGGGGTACTACGAGCAGTACTTC.

In this sample, this clone turned up once. The rearrangement uses TRBV4-3 and TRBJ2-1; D unresolved. Trimming pared 0 bases from V and 9 bases from J, leaving 12 bases between. The germline V gene has CDR1 LGHNA and CDR2 YSLEER. The CDR3 length is 14 residues. The CDR3 protein is CASSQDGIAIEQFF. The CDR3 coding sequence is TGCGCCAGCAGCCAAGATGGTATCGCGATTGAGCAGTTCTTC.

This CDR3 is CSAPGAGGYTF. CDR3 DNA sequence: TGCAGTGCCCCAGGGGCAGGGGGCTACACCTTC. The V gene is TRBV20-1, the J gene TRBJ1-2; tentatively, D is TRBD1 (6 bases). The V and J ends lost 6 bases and 8 bases respectively, with 13 bases between them. The CDR3 is made up of 11 amino acids. The germline V gene has CDR1 DFQATT and CDR2 SNEGSKA (reference sequence).

This chain uses TRBV29-1 with TRBJ2-3; 8 nucleotides match TRBD1. Germline-derived CDR1 and CDR2 are SQVTM and ANQGSEA. The CDR3 totals 15 residues. V lost 5 bases, J lost 4 bases, and 11 bases stayed unmatched. CDR3 sequence reads: CSVRGQGGGADTQYF. CDR3 coding DNA: TGCAGCGTTAGAGGACAGGGTGGGGGCGCAGATACGCAGTATTTT.

This chain links TRBV2 with TRBJ2-7; no definite D call. CDR3 length equals 14 residues. Germline values: CDR1 SNHLY, CDR2 FYNNEI. V lost 4 bases and J 4 bases, leaving 14 bases between the germline ends. The DNA of the CDR3 is TGTGCCAGCAGTGCTGTCATGCAGGAGTACGAGCAGTACTTC. It is translated as CASSAVMQEYEQYF.

This chain uses TRBV6-5 with TRBJ1-2; no definite D call. The CDR3 sequence is 15 residues long. The germline CDR1 and CDR2 sequences are MNHEY and SVGAGI. V lost 4 bases and J lost 5, with 17 bases in between. DNA for the CDR3: TGTGCCAGCAGTTCCATGGAGCCCTTCTTATATGGCTACACCTTC. Encoded protein: CASSSMEPFLYGYTF.